A single sample gave rise to the 2 T cell receptor beta chains below, sequenced in a study of radiation and T cells in renal cell carcinoma. TCRdb's table, derived via immunoSEQ multiplex PCR, lists solely in-frame clones and lacks some. The data contain roughly 170,000 clones, 88% of them singletons. Time point of the sample: blood 4 weeks post-SBRT, at nephrectomy. The treatment here: 15 Gy SBRT to primary tumor, nephrectomy 4 weeks later. The specimen comprised blood, sampled from a patient whose treatment included radiotherapy and nephrectomy. Receptors originate from a woman aged 45-59 years with renal cell carcinoma.

This clone was seen a single time. The CDR3 DNA reads TGCGCCAGCAGCTTGGCGGAGACCTACGAGCAGTACTTC. This encodes CASSLAETYEQYF. V and J are TRBV5-1 and TRBJ2-7; the D is unclear. The CDR3 contains 13 residues. Trimming removed 0 bases from V and 2 bases from J, with 6 bases in between. Per the germline V gene, CDR1 is SGHRS and CDR2 is YFSETQ. Together with reference TRBV5-1 and TRBJ2-7, the CDR3 gives the full variable domain: KAGVTQTPRYLIKTRGQQVTLSCSPISGHRSVSWYQQTPGQGLQFLFEYFSETQRNKGNFPGRFSGRQFSNSRSEMNVSTLELGDSALYLCASSLAETYEQYFGPGTRLTVT.

The CDR3 region has the DNA TGCGCCAGCAGCGTGGGAAACCAGTGGGGCGGGGAGCTGTTTTTT. The encoded protein is CASSVGNQWGGELFF. The V and J genes are TRBV5-1 and TRBJ2-2, with D uncertain. CDR1 is SGHRS and CDR2 is YFSETQ in the germline V gene. This CDR3 has 15 residues. V lost 4 bases to trimming and J lost 7 bases, with 17 bases between them. Together with reference TRBV5-1 and TRBJ2-2, the CDR3 gives the full variable domain: KAGVTQTPRYLIKTRGQQVTLSCSPISGHRSVSWYQQTPGQGLQFLFEYFSETQRNKGNFPGRFSGRQFSNSRSEMNVSTLELGDSALYLCASSVGNQWGGELFFGEGSRLTVL.